This T cell receptor beta chain was identified during a study of blood T cell repertoires in COVID-19. Study in general: Acute and convalescent COVID-19 samples came from the United States, Italy and Spain. T cells, B-cell-depleted T cells, or PBMCs supplied cDNA or gDNA.

In the authors' methods: For nucleated cells, counts were estimated from reference gene primer amplification. Sequencing used immunoSEQ multiplex PCR; TCRdb keeps in-frame clones, though not all of them. V and J calls and clone size are copied from that table; D and trimming were computed from the DNA. The sample carries about 70,000 clones, roughly 81% recorded once. CDR1 is KGHDR, CDR2 SFDVKD, per germline. CDR3 length equals 19 residues. The V gene end was trimmed by 6 bases and the J gene end by 5 bases; junction bases not matched to a gene: 23. The chain joins TRBV24-1 to TRBJ2-5; 7 nucleotides line up with TRBD1. The TCR sequence derives from an older man with acute or convalescent COVID-19. What was sequenced was peripheral blood. The CDR3 nucleotides are TGTGCCACCAGTCCACAATCCGGGACAGAGGATTTCGGAAGCGAGACCCAGTACTTC. Amino acids: CATSPQSGTEDFGSETQYF.